This entry features one T cell receptor beta chain sequence. The record originates from a study of shared clonotypes between healthy human individuals. Clones were sequenced by immunoSEQ multiplex PCR, and TCRdb holds only the in-frame ones, with some missing. Among under 850,000 clones listed, roughly 72% were seen once. V gave up 2 bases and J gave up 1 base; unmatched junction bases: 6. The CDR3 runs 17 residues. Germline V gene sequence: CDR1 MGHRA, CDR2 YSYEKL. The chain combines TRBV4-1 with TRBJ2-3; 10 bases agree with TRBD2. This TCR was recovered from a woman aged 25 to 39 in good health. Sequenced sample: memory CD4+ T cells sorted from blood. Described subset: CD45RA-negative fraction. The CDR3 nucleotides read TGCGCCAGCAGCCAAATTAGCGGGAGGAGGGGCACAGATACGCAGTATTTT. Amino acid sequence: CASSQISGRRGTDTQYF.